Shown below are 32 T cell receptor beta chains from a single sample sequenced in a study of regulatory T cells in long-lasting Graves disease. As for time point: newly diagnosed GD, antithyroid drugs for less than 3 months. Extracted PBMC RNA gave rise to the TCR library. Construction of the TCR beta libraries employed iRepertoire HTBI primers in conjunction with Arm-PCR of CDR3 regions. TCRdb itself ran the multiplex PCR reads through MiXCR, one entry per CDR3 protein. The table has hundreds of thousands of distinct CDR3 sequences, roughly 15% seen once; the top ten hold approximately 20%. This same sample was also taken into another study, of T cells in Graves' hyperthyroidism and ophthalmopathy.

Sequencing was performed on peripheral blood mononuclear cells (PBMCs), taken at new diagnosis, from a patient treated with antithyroid drugs. All receptors come from a woman aged 25 to 39 with Graves disease.

The chain carries TRBV6-2 or TRBV6-3 and TRBJ2-3, with 16 bases fitting TRBD2. This CDR3 has 18 amino acids. Germline trimming cut 4 bases from V and 2 bases from J; bases unmatched to any gene: 6. Germline assignment: CDR1 MNHEY and CDR2 SVGEGT. Written as DNA, the CDR3 is TGTGCCAGCAGTTCGCCGGGACTAGCGGGAGGGCCCACAGATACGCAGTATTTT. Protein product: CASSSPGLAGGPTDTQYF.

The chain is built from TRBV2 and TRBJ2-1, with 9 nucleotides matching TRBD1. The germline V gene has CDR1 SNHLY and CDR2 FYNNEI. CDR3 size: 17 residues. The ends lost 6 bases at V and 5 bases at J; junction bases unmatched: 14. The CDR3 nucleotides read TGTGCCAGCAGACTCAACGCGGGACAGGGACGGGACAATGAGCAGTTCTTC. Amino acids: CASRLNAGQGRDNEQFF.

This clonotype was seen only a few times. V usage is TRBV5-5 and J usage is TRBJ2-2; D could derive from TRBD1 or TRBD2 (5 bases each). V shed 0 bases and J shed 5 bases, with 14 bases lying between them. CDR1 is SGHKS and CDR2 is YYEKEE in the germline V gene (reference sequence). CDR3 length equals 16 residues. The CDR3 loop is CASSLGPGQKTGELFF. The CDR3 DNA follows: TGTGCCAGCAGCTTGGGCCCGGGGCAGAAGACCGGGGAGCTGTTTTTT.

The genes are TRBV5-1 and TRBJ2-1; the D gene could be TRBD1 or TRBD2 (5 bases each). From germline, CDR1 is SGHRS and CDR2 YFSETQ. The germline V and J ends were trimmed by 0 bases and 4 bases, with 11 bases remaining between them. The CDR3 totals 15 residues. The CDR3 sequence is CASSLGGTQYNEQFF. The CDR3 bases are TGCGCCAGCAGCTTGGGTGGGACCCAGTACAATGAGCAGTTCTTC.

This clonotype was seen only a few times. The CDR3 protein is CASQSRGVGDTQYF. The CDR3 DNA is TGTGCCAGCCAGTCGCGGGGGGTTGGTGATACGCAGTATTTT. This chain joins TRBV3-1 and TRBJ2-3; the match to TRBD2 covers 8 bases. With 8 bases clipped from V and 6 bases from J, the junction kept 10 bases outside the gene matches. Germline CDR1 is LGHDT and CDR2 is YNNKEL (reference sequence). This CDR3 has 14 residues.

The chain carries TRBV5-1 and TRBJ2-2; tentatively, D is TRBD1 or TRBD2 (5 bases each). The V end lost 5 bases, the J end lost 5 bases, and 16 bases lay between the germline ends. Germline lookup yields CDR1 SGHRS and CDR2 YFSETQ. The CDR3 has 15 residues. CDR3 region: CASRPAGTGTGELFF. DNA of the CDR3: TGCGCCAGCAGGCCCGCCGGGACGGGGACCGGGGAGCTGTTTTTT.

This clonotype was seen ten or more times. J is TRBJ1-3 and V is TRBV9; TRBD1 is a possible D gene (5 bases). The germline V and J ends were trimmed by 0 bases and 7 bases, with 14 bases remaining between them. This CDR3 is built from 15 residues. Germline CDR1 is SGDLS and CDR2 is YYNGEE. The CDR3 nucleotides are TGTGCCAGCAGCGTAGAAGCAGGGACGACGAACACCATATATTTT. This sequence encodes CASSVEAGTTNTIYF.

At least ten counts were recorded for this clonotype. V gene TRBV5-5 combines with J gene TRBJ2-1; 13 bases match TRBD2. Trimming took 4 bases from V and 8 from J; bases not matched to a gene: 9. This CDR3 is 16 amino acids long. The V gene's germline CDR1 is SGHKS and CDR2 YYEKEE (reference sequence). CDR3 bases: TGTGCCAGCAGCCGACGGACTAGCGGGAGTCAAGATGAGCAGTTCTTC. Amino acids: CASSRRTSGSQDEQFF. Full variable domain (remainder filled in from reference TRBV5-5 and TRBJ2-1): DAGVTQSPTHLIKTRGQQVTLRCSPISGHKSVSWYQQVLGQGPQFIFQYYEKEERGRGNFPDRFSARQFPNYSSELNVNALLLGDSALYLCASSRRTSGSQDEQFFGPGTRLTVL.

This chain joins TRBV7-9 and TRBJ1-4; no reliable D call. This CDR3 contains 14 residues. The V gene lost 5 bases and the J gene lost 8 bases, with 15 bases spanning the gap. The germline CDR1 and CDR2 sequences are SEHNR and FQNEAQ (reference sequence). CDR3 residues: CASSLQHLGEKLFF. The CDR3 nucleotides read TGTGCCAGCAGCCTACAACACCTGGGAGAAAAACTGTTTTTT.

This clonotype has ten or more counts. The rearrangement uses TRBV29-1 and TRBJ2-7; D might be TRBD1 or TRBD2, each matching 5 bases. V was shortened by 7 bases and J by 6 bases, with 19 bases between the two germline ends. This CDR3 contains 13 residues. The germline V gene has CDR1 SQVTM and CDR2 ANQGSEA. For the CDR3, the DNA is TGCAGCGGGGGCAGGGACCTTTCTTCCGAGCAGTACTTC. Translating gives CSGGRDLSSEQYF.

This clonotype was seen ten or more times. J is TRBJ1-5 and V is TRBV18, with a weak D call TRBD1 (5 bases). V was trimmed by 2 bases and J by 4 bases, leaving 18 bases between them. This CDR3 is built from 17 residues. Germline V gene lookup returns CDR1 KGHSH and CDR2 LQKENI. CDR3 nucleotides: TGTGCCAGCTCACCAAAGCCGACAGCCAGCAATAATCAGCCCCAGCATTTT. This gives the protein CASSPKPTASNNQPQHF.

This clonotype has more than one count but fewer than ten. The V gene is TRBV2, the J gene TRBJ2-7; 10 nucleotides match TRBD2. The CDR3 consists of 14 residues. With V trimmed by 2 bases and J by 6 bases, 4 bases remained unmatched. Germline V gives CDR1 SNHLY, CDR2 FYNNEI. The CDR3 nucleotides read TGTGCCAGCAGTGAATCTAGCGGGAGACCCGAGCAGTACTTC. It encodes CASSESSGRPEQYF.

This clonotype was detected ten times or more. The J gene is TRBJ2-7, the V gene TRBV20-1; 8 bases match TRBD2. J was trimmed by 6 bases and V by 1 base; bases with no gene match: 8. In germline, CDR1 is DFQATT, CDR2 SNEGSKA (reference sequence). The CDR3 is 14 amino acids. CDR3 sequence (DNA): TGCAGTGCTAGAGGGTTGGCGGGAGGAATCGAGCAGTACTTC. Residues: CSARGLAGGIEQYF.

This clonotype was observed at least ten times. The chain combines TRBV20-1 with TRBJ2-7; 11 nucleotides align to TRBD2. The V segment lost 1 base and the J segment 5 bases; nucleotides outside the gene matches: 16. Germline CDR1 DFQATT, CDR2 SNEGSKA (reference sequence). This CDR3 is built from 18 residues. CDR3 sequence reads: CSARVFSGRAEGANEQYF. CDR3 sequence (DNA): TGCAGTGCTAGAGTTTTTAGCGGGAGGGCCGAGGGAGCCAACGAGCAGTACTTC.

This clonotype was counted at least ten times. The chain carries TRBV10-3 and TRBJ2-3; D is undetermined. This CDR3 comprises 16 residues. With 0 bases removed from V and 0 bases from J, the gap between germline ends came to 10 bases. In germline, CDR1 is ENHRY, CDR2 SYGVKD. The CDR3 sequence: CAISESRLISTDTQYF. The CDR3 DNA is TGTGCCATCAGTGAGTCGAGACTCATCAGCACAGATACGCAGTATTTT.

Points on this clonotype: At one end, the junction sequence differs from germline, possibly due to a read error. The rearrangement links TRBV10-3 to TRBJ2-7; D gene ambiguous. The germline gives CDR1 ENHRY, CDR2 SYGVKD. This CDR3 has 14 amino acids. The CDR3 DNA is TGTGCCACTCAGGCAGAGCGATCCTTCTACGGGCAGTACTTC. Its protein is CATQAERSFYGQYF.

This clonotype appeared a few times. The rearrangement links TRBV30 to TRBJ2-7, with TRBD1 as a possible D gene (7 bases). This CDR3 comprises 15 residues. V was clipped by 3 bases and J by 5 bases, with 20 bases between them. Germline values: CDR1 GTSNPN, CDR2 SVGIG (reference sequence). As DNA, the CDR3 is TGTGCCTGGAGCCTAGGGTGGCAGGGGGGCAACGAGCAGTACTTC. Its translation is CAWSLGWQGGNEQYF. The variable domain in full, with the rest retrieved from reference TRBV30 and TRBJ2-7, is SQTIHQWPATLVQPVGSPLSLECTVEGTSNPNLYWYRQAAGRGLQLLFYSVGIGQISSEVPQNLSASRPQDRQFILSSKKLLLSDSGFYLCAWSLGWQGGNEQYFGPGTRLTVT.

Notes on this clonotype: A far larger clone is just one base off, so this is likely a read error. The CDR3 sequence is CASSWTSGRYEQYF. The DNA of the CDR3 is TGTGCCAGCAGCTGGACTAGCGGGAGGTACGAGCAGTACTTC. The V call is TRBV11-2, the J call TRBJ2-7, with TRBD2 matching over 14 bases. This CDR3 comprises 14 residues. Per the germline V gene, CDR1 is SGHAT and CDR2 is FQNNGV. V shed 4 bases, J shed 4 bases, and the junction held 0 bases outside the gene matches. Variable domain in full (rest from reference TRBV11-2 and TRBJ2-7): EAGVAQSPRYKIIEKRQSVAFWCNPISGHATLYWYQQILGQGPKLLIQFQNNGVVDDSQLPKDRFSAERLKGVDSTLKIQPAKLEDSAVYLCASSWTSGRYEQYFGPGTRLTVT.

This clonotype was counted at least ten times. The J gene is TRBJ2-5, the V gene TRBV6-1; no reliable D call. V lost 6 bases, J lost 5 bases, and 7 bases lay in between. The CDR3 contains 11 residues. Germline CDR1 reads MNHNS; CDR2 reads SASEGT. This CDR3 is CASRTWETQYF. The CDR3, as DNA: TGTGCCAGCAGGACTTGGGAGACCCAGTACTTC.

This sequence joins TRBV6-1 and TRBJ1-5, with D possibly matching TRBD1 (5 bases). Germline V gene sequence: CDR1 MNHNS, CDR2 SASEGT. The V end was cut by 7 bases, the J end by 4 bases, with 11 bases between. There are 13 residues in the CDR3. The CDR3 DNA reads as TGTGCCAGCAAAAGGACACCTAATCAGCCCCAGCATTTT. This codes for CASKRTPNQPQHF.

This clonotype was observed at least ten times. The V and J genes are TRBV5-1 and TRBJ2-1; 10 bases are a match to TRBD2. After removal of 3 bases from V and 2 bases from J, the junction contained 8 bases not matched to a gene. CDR1 is SGHRS, CDR2 YFSETQ, per germline. The CDR3 has 17 residues. CDR3 coding DNA: TGCGCCAGCAGCTCACCCTCCAGCGGGAGGGCCTACAATGAGCAGTTCTTC. Translating gives CASSSPSSGRAYNEQFF.

By proportion, this clonotype is medium-sized. V and J are TRBV13 and TRBJ2-7; weak D call: TRBD1 (5 bases). CDR1 PRHDT and CDR2 FYEKMQ come from the germline V gene (reference sequence). The V and J ends lost 3 bases and 9 bases respectively, with 18 bases between them. The CDR3 contains 14 residues. The CDR3 region has the DNA TGTGCCAGCAGCTTCTCTGACACGCAGGGTGGGCAGTACTTC. Its translation: CASSFSDTQGGQYF.

This clonotype was counted once. A much larger clone differs from this one at a single base, so this may be a read error. The CDR3 does not end in the conserved phenylalanine or tryptophan, so this is likely a read error. The rearrangement links TRBV3-1 to TRBJ2-7; 10 bases fit TRBD2. The CDR3 has 17 residues. With 4 bases clipped from V and 3 bases from J, the junction kept 12 bases outside the gene matches. The germline gives CDR1 LGHDT, CDR2 YNNKEL (reference sequence). The CDR3 region is CASSPLSGLAEFYEQYL. The CDR3 coding sequence is TGTGCCAGCAGCCCCCTCTCCGGACTAGCGGAGTTCTACGAGCAGTACCTC.

This clonotype occurred many times. The gene calls are TRBV9 and TRBJ1-1, with D perhaps matching TRBD1 (5 bases). With 0 bases removed from V and 1 base from J, the gap between germline ends came to 7 bases. The CDR3 runs to 14 residues. Germline lookup yields CDR1 SGDLS and CDR2 YYNGEE. CDR3 DNA: TGTGCCAGCAGCGTAGCTCAGGGGAACACTGAAGCTTTCTTT. This codes for CASSVAQGNTEAFF.

This clonotype has a count of ten or more. The chain employs TRBV20-1 and TRBJ1-5, with unresolved D. CDR1 is DFQATT and CDR2 is SNEGSKA in the germline V gene (reference sequence). V lost 0 bases, J lost 6 bases, and 9 bases lay in between. This CDR3 has 13 residues. CDR3 in amino acids: CSARDEPGQPQHF. The CDR3 DNA sequence: TGCAGTGCTAGAGATGAACCCGGTCAGCCCCAGCATTTT.

This clonotype appeared many times. This sequence joins TRBV11-2 and TRBJ2-3, with D hard to call. This CDR3 is 13 amino acids long. V was pared by 1 base and J by 8 bases, with 10 bases between. CDR1 SGHAT and CDR2 FQNNGV come from the germline V gene. CDR3 sequence reads: CASSLGSGGTQYF. The CDR3 DNA follows: TGTGCCAGCAGCTTAGGATCGGGTGGTACGCAGTATTTT.

Only a few counts were recorded for this clonotype. The chain recombines TRBV2 with TRBJ2-5, with no clear D. This CDR3 has 13 amino acids. Looked up from germline, CDR1 is SNHLY and CDR2 is FYNNEI. The ends were cut back, 6 bases at V and 3 bases at J, with 11 bases in the middle. The CDR3 loop is CASRLAREETQYF. The CDR3 nucleotides read TGTGCCAGCAGGCTCGCTAGAGAAGAGACCCAGTACTTC.

This clonotype has just a few counts. The chain links TRBV3-1 to TRBJ1-2; D remains unclear. Germline V CDR1 and CDR2: LGHDT, YNNKEL (reference sequence). The CDR3 extends over 15 amino acids. Trimming left V 1 base short and J 0 bases short, with 9 bases between. DNA for the CDR3: TGTGCCAGCAGCCAAGGTCTGGGAGCTAACTATGGCTACACCTTC. It codes for CASSQGLGANYGYTF.

The chain links TRBV6-1 to TRBJ1-4; weak D call: TRBD1 (6 bases). Germline V gene lookup returns CDR1 MNHNS and CDR2 SASEGT. V was cut by 6 bases and J by 0 bases, with 14 bases left in between. The CDR3 is 16 amino acids. The CDR3 is CASSALRGATNEKLFF. DNA of the CDR3: TGTGCCAGCAGCGCCCTGAGGGGGGCAACTAATGAAAAACTGTTTTTT.

This clonotype was seen repeatedly, ten times or more. V usage is TRBV11-2 and J usage is TRBJ2-5, with D maybe TRBD1 (6 bases). The CDR3 runs to 14 residues. Trimming removed 2 bases at V and 5 bases at J, with 12 bases between. CDR1 SGHAT and CDR2 FQNNGV come from the germline V gene. The CDR3 nucleotides are TGTGCCAGCAGCTTACCACTAACAGGGGAGACCCAGTACTTC. Translation gives CASSLPLTGETQYF.

This clonotype appeared many times. The chain combines TRBV2 with TRBJ2-7; D could derive from TRBD1 or TRBD2 (5 bases each). Germline CDR1 reads SNHLY; CDR2 reads FYNNEI. This CDR3 region has 12 residues. Between the trimmed V and J ends, which lost 6 bases and 6 bases, there was a span of 12 bases. CDR3 DNA sequence: TGTGCCAGCAGGCTTGGGGGTCGCGAGCAGTACTTC. It specifies CASRLGGREQYF. Full variable domain (missing parts from reference TRBV2 and TRBJ2-7): EPEVTQTPSHQVTQMGQEVILRCVPISNHLYFYWYRQILGQKVEFLVSFYNNEISEKSEIFDDQFSVERPDGSNFTLKIRSTKLEDSAMYFCASRLGGREQYFGPGTRLTVT.

In the case of this clonotype: The junction shows a germline mismatch at one end, possibly a read error. Here the CDR3 DNA reads TGCACCAGCAGCGGAGGACTAGCGGGAGGGACAGATACGCAGTATTTT. The encoded protein is CTSSGGLAGGTDTQYF. The genes are TRBV5-1 and TRBJ2-3, with TRBD2 matching 15 bases. Germline V gene sequence: CDR1 SGHRS, CDR2 YFSETQ. This CDR3 comprises 16 residues.